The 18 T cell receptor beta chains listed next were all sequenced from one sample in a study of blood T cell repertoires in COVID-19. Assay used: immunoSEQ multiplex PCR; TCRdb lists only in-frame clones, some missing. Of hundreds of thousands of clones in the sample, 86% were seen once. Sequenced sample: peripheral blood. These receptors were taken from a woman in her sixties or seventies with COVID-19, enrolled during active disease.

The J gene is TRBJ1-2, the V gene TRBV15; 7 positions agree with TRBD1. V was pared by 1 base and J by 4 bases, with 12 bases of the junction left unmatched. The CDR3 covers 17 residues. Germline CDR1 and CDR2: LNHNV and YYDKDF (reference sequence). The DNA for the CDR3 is TGTGCCACCAGCAGAGTGGGGATGACAGGGACATTCTATGGCTACACCTTC. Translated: CATSRVGMTGTFYGYTF.

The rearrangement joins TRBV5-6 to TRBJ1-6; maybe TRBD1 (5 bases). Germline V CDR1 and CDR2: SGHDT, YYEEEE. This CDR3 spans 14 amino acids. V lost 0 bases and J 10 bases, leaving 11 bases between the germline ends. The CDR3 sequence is CASSLAGRGSPLHF. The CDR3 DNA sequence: TGTGCCAGCAGCTTGGCTGGAAGGGGCTCACCCCTCCACTTT.

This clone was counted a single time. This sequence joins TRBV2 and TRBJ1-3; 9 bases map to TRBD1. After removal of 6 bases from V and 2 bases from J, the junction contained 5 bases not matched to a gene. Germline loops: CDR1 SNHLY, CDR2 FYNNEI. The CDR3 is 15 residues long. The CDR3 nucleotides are TGTGCCAGCAGGGGGGGACAGGGCGCTGGAAACACCATATATTTT. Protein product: CASRGGQGAGNTIYF. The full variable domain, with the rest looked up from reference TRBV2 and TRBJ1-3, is EPEVTQTPSHQVTQMGQEVILRCVPISNHLYFYWYRQILGQKVEFLVSFYNNEISEKSEIFDDQFSVERPDGSNFTLKIRSTKLEDSAMYFCASRGGQGAGNTIYFGEGSWLTVV.

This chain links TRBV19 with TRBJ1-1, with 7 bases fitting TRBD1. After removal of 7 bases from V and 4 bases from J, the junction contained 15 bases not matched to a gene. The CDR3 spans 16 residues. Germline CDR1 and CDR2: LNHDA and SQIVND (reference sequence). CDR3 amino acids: CASIHRRGTGATEAFF. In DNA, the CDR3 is TGTGCCAGTATCCATCGACGGGGCACAGGGGCCACTGAAGCTTTCTTT.

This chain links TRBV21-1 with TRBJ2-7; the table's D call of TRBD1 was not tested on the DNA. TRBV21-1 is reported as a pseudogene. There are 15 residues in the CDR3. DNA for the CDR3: TGTGCCAGCAGCAAAGCCGACAGGGCGGCCTACGAGCAGTACTTC. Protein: CASSKADRAAYEQYF.

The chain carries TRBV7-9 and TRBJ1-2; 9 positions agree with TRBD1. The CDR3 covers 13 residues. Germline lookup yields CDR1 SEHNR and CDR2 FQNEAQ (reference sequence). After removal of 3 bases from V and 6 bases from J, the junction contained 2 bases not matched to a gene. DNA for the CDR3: TGTGCCAGCAGCTTCACAGGGGGCGATGGCTACACCTTC. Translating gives CASSFTGGDGYTF.

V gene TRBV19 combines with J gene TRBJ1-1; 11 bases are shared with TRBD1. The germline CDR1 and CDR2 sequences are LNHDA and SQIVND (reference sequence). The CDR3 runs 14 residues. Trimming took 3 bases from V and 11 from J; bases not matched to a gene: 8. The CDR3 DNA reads TGTGCCAGTAGTATCACGGGACAGGGGGGGAGTGCTTTCTTT. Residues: CASSITGQGGSAFF.

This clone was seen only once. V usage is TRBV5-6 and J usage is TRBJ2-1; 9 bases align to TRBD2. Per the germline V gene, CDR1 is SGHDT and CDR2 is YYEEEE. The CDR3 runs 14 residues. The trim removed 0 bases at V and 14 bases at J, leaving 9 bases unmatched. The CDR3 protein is CASSLAGGGADEFF. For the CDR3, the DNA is TGTGCCAGCAGCTTGGCGGGCGGGGGGGCGGATGAGTTCTTC.

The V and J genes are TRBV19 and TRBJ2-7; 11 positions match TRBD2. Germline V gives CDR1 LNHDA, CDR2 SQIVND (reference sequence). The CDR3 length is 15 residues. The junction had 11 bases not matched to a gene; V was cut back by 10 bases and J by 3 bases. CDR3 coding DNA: TGTGCCATTTCAACCGGGACTAGCGGCCACTACGAGCAGTACTTC. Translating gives CAISTGTSGHYEQYF. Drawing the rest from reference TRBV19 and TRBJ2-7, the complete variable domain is DGGITQSPKYLFRKEGQNVTLSCEQNLNHDAMYWYRQDPGQGLRLIYYSQIVNDFQKGDIAEGYSVSREKKESFPLTVTSAQKNPTAFYLCAISTGTSGHYEQYFGPGTRLTVT.

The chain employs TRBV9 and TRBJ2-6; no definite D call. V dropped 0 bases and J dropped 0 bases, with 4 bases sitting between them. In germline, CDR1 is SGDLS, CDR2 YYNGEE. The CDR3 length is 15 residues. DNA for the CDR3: TGTGCCAGCAGCGTAGGAGACTCTGGGGCCAACGTCCTGACTTTC. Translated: CASSVGDSGANVLTF.

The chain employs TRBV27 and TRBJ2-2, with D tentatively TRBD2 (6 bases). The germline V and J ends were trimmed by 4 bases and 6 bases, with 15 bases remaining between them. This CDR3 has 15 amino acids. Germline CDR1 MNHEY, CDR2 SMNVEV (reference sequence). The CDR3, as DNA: TGTGCCAGCAGTTACCAGGGAGGCCGGGCCGGGGAGCTGTTTTTT. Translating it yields CASSYQGGRAGELFF.

The CDR3 region has the DNA TGTGCCAGCAGGACCCTGGGCAGGGGAGGGTATAATTCACCCCTCCACTTT. This translates into CASRTLGRGGYNSPLHF. V usage is TRBV2 and J usage is TRBJ1-6; tentatively, D is TRBD1 (6 bases). The V gene's germline CDR1 is SNHLY and CDR2 FYNNEI. The CDR3 extends over 17 amino acids. Deletions cut 6 bases from V and 4 bases from J, with 19 bases between. The complete variable domain, with remaining parts taken from reference TRBV2 and TRBJ1-6, reads EPEVTQTPSHQVTQMGQEVILRCVPISNHLYFYWYRQILGQKVEFLVSFYNNEISEKSEIFDDQFSVERPDGSNFTLKIRSTKLEDSAMYFCASRTLGRGGYNSPLHFGNGTRLTVT.

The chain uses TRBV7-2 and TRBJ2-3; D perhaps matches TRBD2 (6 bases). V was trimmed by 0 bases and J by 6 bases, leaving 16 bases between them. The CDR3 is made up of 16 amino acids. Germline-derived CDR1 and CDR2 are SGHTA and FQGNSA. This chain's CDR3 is CASSLAFAGTGDTQYF. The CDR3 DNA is TGTGCCAGCAGCTTAGCGTTCGCGGGGACCGGGGATACGCAGTATTTT.

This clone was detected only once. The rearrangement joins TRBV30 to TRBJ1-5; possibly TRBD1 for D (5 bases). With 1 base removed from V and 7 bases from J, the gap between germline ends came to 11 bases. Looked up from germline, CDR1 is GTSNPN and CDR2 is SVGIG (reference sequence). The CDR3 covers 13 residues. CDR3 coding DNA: TGTGCCTGGAGTGCGGGGGGTGGGCAGCCCCAGCATTTT. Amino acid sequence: CAWSAGGGQPQHF.

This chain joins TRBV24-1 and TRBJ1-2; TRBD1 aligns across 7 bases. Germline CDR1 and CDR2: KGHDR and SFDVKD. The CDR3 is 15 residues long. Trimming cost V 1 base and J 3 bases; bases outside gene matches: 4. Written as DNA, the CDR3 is TGTGCCACCAGTGATTTTGGGCAGGGGGACTATGGCTACACCTTC. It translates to CATSDFGQGDYGYTF.

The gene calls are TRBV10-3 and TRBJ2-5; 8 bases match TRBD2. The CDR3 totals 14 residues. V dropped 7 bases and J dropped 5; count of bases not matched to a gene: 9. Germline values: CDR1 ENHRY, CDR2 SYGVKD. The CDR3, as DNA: TGTGCCATCAATCCCGGGGGGGCTGGGGAGACCCAGTACTTC. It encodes CAINPGGAGETQYF.

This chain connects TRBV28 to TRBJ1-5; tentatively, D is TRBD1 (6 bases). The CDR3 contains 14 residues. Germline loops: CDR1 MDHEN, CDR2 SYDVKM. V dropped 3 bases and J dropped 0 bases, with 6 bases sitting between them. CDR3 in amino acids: CASSLDSSNQPQHF. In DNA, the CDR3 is TGTGCCAGCAGTTTGGACAGTAGCAATCAGCCCCAGCATTTT.

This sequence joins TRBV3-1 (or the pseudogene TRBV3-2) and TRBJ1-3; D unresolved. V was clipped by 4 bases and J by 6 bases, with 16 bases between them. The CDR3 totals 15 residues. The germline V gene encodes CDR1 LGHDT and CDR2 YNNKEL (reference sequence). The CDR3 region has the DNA TGTGCCAGCAGCCCCACAGTGGAAAGTGAAAACACCATATATTTT. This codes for CASSPTVESENTIYF.